One T cell receptor beta chain is described in this entry. The antigen this receptor binds is unknown. It has no much larger one-base neighbor in the sample; base qualities were not kept. The sample is drawn from a study of blood T cell repertoires in COVID-19 (dated by TCRdb to about 2020). For the study in its entirety: Collaborator samples came from the United States, Italy and Spain and covered acute and convalescent phases of COVID-19. The prospective study material was composed of cDNA or gDNA derived from T cells, B-cell-depleted T cells, or PBMCs. Deeply sampled blood TCRbeta repertoires from subjects exposed to, actively infected with, or recovered from COVID-19 were included in the dataset. The repertoires were released in a freely available public database intended as a resource for research on the immune response to SARS-CoV-2. The samples were drawn from the first 160 participants of the ongoing ImmuneRACE study and from over a thousand subjects provided by 6 global collaborators. Sample metadata almost always included a de-identified subject ID, COVID-19 status, age in years and sex. Where HLA class I and class II types were available, the types were taken from metadata supplied by the sample provider, not from assay-based typing.

One collaborating source in Seattle enrolled patients during active infection and followed them longitudinally through the course of disease. Collaborating institutions collected whole blood in K2EDTA tubes following their own protocols. For TCRbeta analysis, collaborators shipped samples in one of three forms: frozen whole blood, isolated PBMCs, or DNA extracted from either of those sample types. CDR1 and CDR2, per the germline V gene, are SGHVS and FNYEAQ. Inclusive of the bounding cysteine and phenylalanine, the CDR3 is 18 residues long. CDR3 DNA only is kept here, 54 bases in frame from base 1. V is trimmed back by 2 bases and J by 7 bases, and the junction contains 13 bases that no gene match accounts for. What the research found in general, with its limitations: Clinical and demographic metadata were provided uncurated, with the amount varying by source and participant.

TCRbeta CDR3 regions were amplified from genomic DNA by means of the immunoSEQ Assay, a bias-controlled multiplex PCR. The authors' pipeline ran thus. Nucleated cell counts per sample were estimated from amplification of reference gene primers within the assay. To quantify the absolute abundance of each unique TCRbeta CDR3 rearrangement, sequence reads were collapsed and filtered. For each sample, productive Simpson clonality was calculated as the square root of Simpson's diversity index across productive rearrangements. TCRdb retrieved this table from immuneACCESS and kept in-frame rearrangements only. Not all clones are present; in checked studies, unresolved V genes account for under half, and no reason is known for the remainder. Clonal size and the V and J genes are those of that table, whereas D and trimming came from the DNA. In this sample the table shows roughly 70,000 clones, roughly three quarters of which occur a single time. The ten largest clones add up to under 3% of the sample.

The chain is made from TRBV7-6 and TRBJ2-7; 14 of the junction bases match TRBD2. The TCR comes from an older man with COVID-19, enrolled during active disease. The source material was peripheral blood. The CDR3 region has the sequence CASSLSGLAGGGPGEQYF. The DNA is as follows: TGTGCCAGCAGCTTATCCGGACTAGCGGGAGGAGGACCTGGGGAGCAGTACTTC.